The clone carrying this T cell receptor (beta chain) has ten or more counts. Its antigen is as yet unknown. The data derive from a study of breast tumors, draining lymph nodes, adjacent tissues. Findings and limits, study-wide: Compared with lymph nodes, tumors were less diverse; compared with nontumor tissue, more.

Via MiXCR, TCRdb re-called the multiplex PCR reads, giving one row per CDR3 protein. This sample has about 180,000 distinct CDR3 sequences; approximately 30% occur once, and the top ten carry 3.8%. In germline, CDR1 is LNHDA, CDR2 SQIVND (reference sequence). The V end lost 5 bases, the J end lost 0 bases, and 11 bases lay between the germline ends. CDR3 length: 14 amino acids. Samples came from axillary lymph nodes draining the breast cancer. This rearrangement joins TRBV19 to TRBJ2-7; D gene ambiguous. The sequenced sample was axillary lymph node tissue. The origin of this receptor is a female donor with breast cancer. Some clones in this sample may be carry-over from other donors' samples. In nucleotides, the CDR3 is TGTGCCAGTAGTTACAGTTACCCCTCCTACGAGCAGTACTTC. Translation: CASSYSYPSYEQYF.